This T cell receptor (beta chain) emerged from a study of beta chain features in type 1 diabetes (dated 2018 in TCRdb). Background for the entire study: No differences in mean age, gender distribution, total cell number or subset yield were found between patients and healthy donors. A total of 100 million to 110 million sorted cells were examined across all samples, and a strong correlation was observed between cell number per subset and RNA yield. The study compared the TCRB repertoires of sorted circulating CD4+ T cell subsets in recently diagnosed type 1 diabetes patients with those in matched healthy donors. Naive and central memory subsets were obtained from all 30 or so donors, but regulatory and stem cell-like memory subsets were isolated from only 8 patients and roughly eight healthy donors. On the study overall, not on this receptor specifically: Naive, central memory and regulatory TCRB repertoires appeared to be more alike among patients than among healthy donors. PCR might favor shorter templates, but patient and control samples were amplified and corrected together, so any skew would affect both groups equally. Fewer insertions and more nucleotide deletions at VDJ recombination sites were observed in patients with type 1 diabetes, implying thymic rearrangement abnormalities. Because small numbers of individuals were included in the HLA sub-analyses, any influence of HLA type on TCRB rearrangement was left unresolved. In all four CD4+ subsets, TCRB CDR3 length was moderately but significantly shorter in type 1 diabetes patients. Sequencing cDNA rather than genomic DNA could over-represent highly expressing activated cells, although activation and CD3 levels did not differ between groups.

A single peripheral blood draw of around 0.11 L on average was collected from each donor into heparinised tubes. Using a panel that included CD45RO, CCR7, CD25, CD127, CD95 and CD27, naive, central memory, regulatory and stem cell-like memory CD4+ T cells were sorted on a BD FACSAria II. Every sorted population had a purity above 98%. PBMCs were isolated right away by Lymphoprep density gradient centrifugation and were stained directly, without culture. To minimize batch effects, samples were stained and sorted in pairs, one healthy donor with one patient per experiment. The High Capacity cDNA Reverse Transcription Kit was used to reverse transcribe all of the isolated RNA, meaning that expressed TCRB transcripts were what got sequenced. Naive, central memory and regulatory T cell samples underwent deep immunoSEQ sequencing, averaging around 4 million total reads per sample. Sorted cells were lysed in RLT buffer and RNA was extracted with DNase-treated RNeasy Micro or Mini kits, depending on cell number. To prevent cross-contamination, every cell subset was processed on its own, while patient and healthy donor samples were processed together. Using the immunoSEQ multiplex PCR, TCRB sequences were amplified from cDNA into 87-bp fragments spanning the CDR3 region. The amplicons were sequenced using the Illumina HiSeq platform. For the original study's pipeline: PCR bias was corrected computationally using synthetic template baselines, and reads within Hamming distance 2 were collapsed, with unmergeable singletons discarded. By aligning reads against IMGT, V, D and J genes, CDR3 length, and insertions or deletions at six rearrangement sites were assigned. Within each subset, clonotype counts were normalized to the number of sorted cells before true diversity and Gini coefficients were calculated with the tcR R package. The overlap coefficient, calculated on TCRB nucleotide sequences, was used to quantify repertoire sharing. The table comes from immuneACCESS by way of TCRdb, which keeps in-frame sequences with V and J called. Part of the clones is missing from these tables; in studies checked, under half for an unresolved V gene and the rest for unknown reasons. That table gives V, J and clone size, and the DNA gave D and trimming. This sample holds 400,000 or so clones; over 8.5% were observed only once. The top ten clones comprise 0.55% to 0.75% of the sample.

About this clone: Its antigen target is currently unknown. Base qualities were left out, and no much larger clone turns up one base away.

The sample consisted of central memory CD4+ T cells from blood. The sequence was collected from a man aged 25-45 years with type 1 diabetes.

In nucleotide form, the sequence is TGCAGCGTTGAACGCGCGGTCGGCACAGATACGCAGTATTTT. Its protein is CSVERAVGTDTQYF. This chain joins TRBV29-1 to TRBJ2-3, with the D gene uncertain. In the germline V gene, CDR1 corresponds to SQVTM and CDR2 to ANQGSEA. Trimming takes 2 bases from V and 1 base from J, and the germline ends sit 10 bases apart. Counted from cysteine to phenylalanine, this CDR3 has 14 amino acids. Left in the record is the CDR3 DNA by itself, 42 bases read in frame from the first base.